A selection of T cell receptor beta chains follows, all from one sample in a study of follicular helper T cells after annual influenza vaccination. Data came from immunoSEQ multiplex PCR; TCRdb stores just in-frame clones and leaves some out. The sample includes around 6,500 clones, 75% to 90% of them seen just once. The material was CXCR5- memory CD4+ T cells sorted from blood, obtained on the day of influenza vaccination. Receptor source: an adult who received the influenza vaccine. Each CDR3 is given with its conserved first and last residue. Each record gives: V gene, J gene, clone size, D gene, CDR3 protein, CDR3 DNA. The D gene is left open where the match is weak. Size is omitted from some rows. Given values are once, few, many or a class for expanded clones.

TRBV27	TRBJ1-5	.	TRBD1	CASRGPGTGIGQPQHF	TGTGCCAGCAGAGGACCCGGGACAGGGATTGGTCAGCCCCAGCATTTT
TRBV5-4	TRBJ1-2	once	TRBD1	CASSLAPGGGTRGYTF	TGTGCCAGCAGCTTGGCCCCAGGGGGCGGCACTAGGGGCTACACCTTC
TRBV6-5	TRBJ1-5	.	.	CASSYQPGQPQHF	TGTGCCAGCAGTTACCAGCCCGGACAGCCCCAGCATTTT
TRBV7-8	TRBJ2-7	.	.	CASSLEQRSEQYF	TGTGCCAGCAGCTTAGAACAGAGGAGCGAGCAGTACTTC
TRBV6-5	TRBJ1-1	few	.	CASSYGYNLNTEAFF	TGTGCCAGCAGTTACGGGTACAACCTGAACACTGAAGCTTTCTTT
TRBV15	TRBJ2-5	.	.	CATSTAETQYF	TGTGCCACCAGCACAGCAGAGACCCAGTACTTC
TRBV7-2	TRBJ1-1	.	TRBD1	CASSTPGGSNTEAFF	TGTGCCAGCAGTACACCAGGGGGCTCGAACACTGAAGCTTTCTTT
TRBV2	TRBJ1-4	.	TRBD1	CASNPGQGIQKLFF	TGTGCCAGCAACCCGGGACAGGGGATTCAAAAACTGTTTTTT
TRBV2	TRBJ2-7	.	.	CASSELGGRNEQYF	TGTGCCAGCAGTGAATTGGGGGGCCGAAACGAGCAGTACTTC
TRBV7-6	TRBJ1-1	once	.	CATKEAFF	TGTGCCACCAAGGAAGCTTTCTTT
TRBV7-9	TRBJ2-2	once	.	CASSLAPRGTGELFF	TGTGCCAGCAGCTTAGCCCCCCGGGGCACCGGGGAGCTGTTTTTT
TRBV6-5	TRBJ2-5	.	TRBD1	CASSPGQGATQYF	TGTGCCAGCAGCCCGGGACAGGGGGCTACCCAGTACTTC
TRBV6-5	TRBJ1-1	.	TRBD1	CASSYGDRENTEAFF	TGTGCCAGCAGTTATGGGGACAGGGAGAACACTGAAGCTTTCTTT
TRBV19	TRBJ1-2	few	.	CASSIERGNYGYTF	TGTGCCAGTAGTATAGAGCGGGGGAACTATGGCTACACCTTC
TRBV7-3	TRBJ2-1	once	.	CASSLMAGKHEQFF	TGTGCCAGCAGCTTAATGGCAGGGAAACATGAGCAGTTCTTC
TRBV2	TRBJ2-1	.	.	CASSGRPSYNEQFF	TGTGCCAGCAGCGGACGGCCGTCATACAATGAGCAGTTCTTC
TRBV11-1	TRBJ1-1	.	.	CASSSPGGAMNTEAFF	TGTGCCAGCAGCTCCCCCGGGGGCGCGATGAACACTGAAGCTTTCTTT
TRBV18	TRBJ2-7	.	TRBD1	CASSRSGTGLQGQYF	TGTGCCAGCTCACGTTCCGGGACAGGTCTACAGGGGCAGTACTTC
TRBV2	TRBJ2-2	.	TRBD2	CASSPRTGGSGELFF	TGTGCCAGCAGTCCTCGGACGGGGGGATCCGGGGAGCTGTTTTTT
TRBV13	TRBJ1-6	.	.	CASSPREGRSPLHF	TGTGCCAGCAGCCCCCGGGAGGGTCGGTCACCCCTCCACTTT
TRBV4-2	TRBJ2-3	.	TRBD2	CASSRVVTSGAADTQYF	TGTGCCAGCAGCCGCGTCGTGACTAGCGGGGCCGCAGATACGCAGTATTTT
TRBV18	TRBJ2-1	.	.	CASSPVVAGGKHNEQFF	TGTGCCAGCTCACCAGTAGTGGCAGGGGGGAAACACAATGAGCAGTTCTTC
TRBV18	TRBJ2-7	.	.	CASSPPHFGDAGEQYF	TGTGCCAGCTCACCACCCCATTTCGGGGACGCGGGCGAGCAGTACTTC
TRBV4-1	TRBJ2-7	few	.	CASSRAGTKTYEQYF	TGCGCCAGCAGCAGGGCCGGGACGAAAACCTACGAGCAGTACTTC
TRBV28	TRBJ2-7	few	.	CASSNQRPYEQYF	TGTGCCAGCAGTAATCAAAGGCCCTACGAGCAGTACTTC
TRBV19	TRBJ1-2	.	.	CASTRRDNYFYGYTF	TGTGCCAGTACCAGGCGGGACAATTATTTTTATGGCTACACCTTC
TRBV7-6	TRBJ2-3	.	TRBD2	CASSTGLAGGTDTQYF	TGTGCCAGCAGCACGGGACTAGCGGGGGGCACAGATACGCAGTATTTT
TRBV10-2	TRBJ1-2	few	.	CASSDGRVYGYTF	TGCGCCAGCAGTGACGGCAGGGTCTATGGCTACACCTTC
TRBV10-3	TRBJ2-2	.	.	CAISESRPNTGELFF	TGTGCCATCAGTGAGTCCCGACCGAACACCGGGGAGCTGTTTTTT
TRBV7-9	TRBJ2-5	.	.	CASSLALRHQETQYF	TGTGCCAGCAGCTTAGCTTTGCGCCACCAAGAGACCCAGTACTTC
TRBV27	TRBJ2-2	.	.	CASSSRVNTGELFF	TGTGCCAGCAGTTCGAGGGTGAACACCGGGGAGCTGTTTTTT
TRBV2	TRBJ2-5	.	TRBD2	CASREASGWGVETQYF	TGTGCCAGCAGAGAGGCTAGCGGGTGGGGCGTGGAGACCCAGTACTTC
TRBV29-1	TRBJ1-5	few	.	CSVGEGNQPQHF	TGCAGCGTTGGGGAGGGCAATCAGCCCCAGCATTTT
TRBV6-1	TRBJ1-1	.	.	CASATANTEAFF	TGTGCCAGCGCGACGGCGAACACTGAAGCTTTCTTT
TRBV4-3	TRBJ2-2	.	.	CASSQGTDHTGELFF	TGCGCCAGCAGCCAAGGGACAGATCACACCGGGGAGCTGTTTTTT
TRBV4-3	TRBJ1-4	.	.	CASSQRVGYEKLFF	TGCGCCAGCAGCCAACGGGTAGGGTACGAAAAACTGTTTTTT
TRBV7-9	TRBJ2-5	.	TRBD2	CASSFQAGVQGAQYF	TGTGCCAGCAGCTTCCAAGCGGGGGTCCAAGGGGCCCAGTACTTC
TRBV27	TRBJ1-5	.	TRBD1	CASSFRGTGGAWPQHF	TGTGCCAGCAGCTTCCGAGGGACAGGGGGCGCTTGGCCCCAGCATTTT
TRBV28	TRBJ1-6	few	.	CASSPPIARGKGSPLHF	TGTGCCAGCAGTCCACCAATAGCCAGGGGAAAAGGGTCACCCCTCCACTTT
TRBV6-1	TRBJ2-3	.	.	CASSEARRGQSTDTQYF	TGTGCCAGCAGTGAAGCGAGGAGGGGGCAAAGTACAGATACGCAGTATTTT